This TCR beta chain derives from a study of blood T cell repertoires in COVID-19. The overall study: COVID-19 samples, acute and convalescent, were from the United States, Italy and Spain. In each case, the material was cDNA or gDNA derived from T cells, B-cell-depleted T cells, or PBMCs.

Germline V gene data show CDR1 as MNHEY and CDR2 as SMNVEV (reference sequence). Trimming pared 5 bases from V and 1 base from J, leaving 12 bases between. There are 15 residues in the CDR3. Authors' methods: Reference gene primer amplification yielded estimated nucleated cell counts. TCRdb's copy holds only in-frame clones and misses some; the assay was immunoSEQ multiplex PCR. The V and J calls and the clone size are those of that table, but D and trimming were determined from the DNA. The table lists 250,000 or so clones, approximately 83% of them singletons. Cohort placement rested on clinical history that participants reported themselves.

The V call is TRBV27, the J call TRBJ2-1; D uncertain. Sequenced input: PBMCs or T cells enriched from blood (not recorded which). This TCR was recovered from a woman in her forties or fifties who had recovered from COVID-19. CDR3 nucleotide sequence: TGTGCCAGCAGTCCCCCGCGGAGATCCTACAATGAGCAGTTCTTC. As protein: CASSPPRRSYNEQFF.